The sequence of this TCR beta chain was determined in a study of blood T cells in healthy people across ages. Across the study: About one barcoded beta molecule per two T cells was captured by template switching.

A J-beta primer mix and a sample-barcoded 5' primer were used in a second PCR of about 7 to 12 cycles. TCRdb analysed the 5' RACE reads with MiXCR anew, one entry per CDR3 protein. The table records about 690,000 distinct CDR3 sequences, around 38% of them present only once. No fewer than 7 million PBMCs went into each sample. Germline CDR1 reads GTSNPN; CDR2 reads SVGIG (reference sequence). Trimming removed 5 bases at V and 0 bases at J, with 8 bases between. The CDR3 loop spans 13 amino acids. The sequenced sample consisted of blood. This chain uses TRBV30 with TRBJ2-1; TRBD2 is a possible D gene (5 bases). This clonotype was sampled from a man of 80 years or more in good health. The CDR3 sequence: CAWVGDSYNEQFF. As DNA, the CDR3 is TGTGCCTGGGTCGGGGACTCCTACAATGAGCAGTTCTTC.